Listed below are T cell receptor beta chains from one sample, sequenced in a study of T cell therapy after organ transplantation. Here immunoSEQ multiplex PCR was the method, and the copy in TCRdb shows in-frame clones only, minus some. This table holds 45,000 to 60,000 clones, about 94% found once. No antigen is known for these receptors. Material: CD8+ T cells from blood, obtained before autologous CMV-specific T cell therapy. The receptor set was obtained from a human patient who had received a solid organ transplant and had CMV disease. The CDR3 runs from the conserved cysteine through the conserved F or W. A D gene is named only where the DNA matches it firmly. Size is omitted from some rows. Given values are once, few, many or a class for expanded clones.

NA	NA	TRBV6-5	TRBJ1-1	TGTGCCAGCAGTTCAGGGGCGGTCACTGAAGCTTTCTTT	CASSSGAVTEAFF
NA	NA	TRBV4-2	TRBJ1-1	TGTGCCAGCAGCCATAGGACAGCGAACACTGAAGCTTTCTTT	CASSHRTANTEAFF
TRBD2	NA	TRBV7-9	TRBJ2-7	TGTGCCAGCAGCGGAGCGTCTAGCGGGAGGCTTCCGGACGAGCAGTACTTC	CASSGASSGRLPDEQYF
NA	NA	TRBV11-2	TRBJ2-7	TGTGCCAGCAGCTTTAGAACAGATACCGGGGACGAGCAGTACTTC	CASSFRTDTGDEQYF
NA	NA	TRBV7-9	TRBJ2-7	TGTGCCAGCAGCCTACAGGGCTACGAGCAGTACTTC	CASSLQGYEQYF
TRBD1	NA	TRBV7-9	TRBJ2-1	TGTGCCAGCAGCTTAGGAGGGACAGGGAAGGCGCCAGGTGAGCAGTTCTTC	CASSLGGTGKAPGEQFF
NA	NA	TRBV5-4	TRBJ2-1	TGTGCCAGCAGCTCCCCCCCGGATGGATACAATGAGCAGTTCTTC	CASSSPPDGYNEQFF
TRBD1	NA	TRBV19	TRBJ1-2	TGTGCCAGTAGTAGTGAGGACAGGTTGGATGGCTACACCTTC	CASSSEDRLDGYTF
NA	NA	TRBV30	TRBJ2-7	TGTGCCTGGAGCCAAGGTCTGGAGCAGTACTTC	CAWSQGLEQYF
NA	NA	TRBV11-2	TRBJ2-7	TGTGCCAGCATCCCCTCGGACGGATCCTACGAGCAGTACTTC	CASIPSDGSYEQYF
NA	NA	TRBV14	TRBJ2-7	TGTGCCAGCAGCCCACCGGGACACAACTACGAGCAGTACTTC	CASSPPGHNYEQYF
NA	NA	TRBV7-9	TRBJ2-1	TGTGCCAGCAGTTCTAACAGGGTTCCCTACAATGAGCAGTTCTTC	CASSSNRVPYNEQFF
NA	NA	TRBV4-1	TRBJ1-1	TGCGCCAGCAGCCAAGAAGAGAGTGAAGCTTTCTTT	CASSQEESEAFF
NA	NA	TRBV27	TRBJ1-1	TGTGCCAGCAGTTTCGGGGGAGGTCAAATGAACACTGAAGCTTTCTTT	CASSFGGGQMNTEAFF
NA	NA	TRBV6-5	TRBJ1-1	TGTGCCAGCAGTTACGTTAGAGGGGGGCTGGGTGAAGCTTTCTTT	CASSYVRGGLGEAFF
TRBD1	NA	TRBV5-1	TRBJ1-5	TGCGCCAGCAGCTTTGGACAGGGAAACCAGCCCCAGCATTTT	CASSFGQGNQPQHF
NA	once	TRBV6-5	TRBJ2-5	TGTGCCAGCAGTTACTCTGGGGGGGGCCGGGAGACCCAGTACTTC	CASSYSGGGRETQYF
TRBD1	NA	TRBV11-2	TRBJ1-1	TGTGCCAGCAGCCGGACAGGGGACGGGAACACTGAAGCTTTCTTT	CASSRTGDGNTEAFF
NA	NA	TRBV7-2	TRBJ1-2	TGTGCCAGCAGCTTAGGAGCCCCCTGGGGCTACACCTTC	CASSLGAPWGYTF
NA	NA	TRBV11-1	TRBJ2-1	TGTGCCAGCAGCTTACTCAGAGACTACAATGAGCAGTTCTTC	CASSLLRDYNEQFF
NA	NA	TRBV14	TRBJ2-7	TGTGCCAGCAGCGACGACAGACCCTACGAGCAGTACTTC	CASSDDRPYEQYF
TRBD1	NA	TRBV30	TRBJ1-4	TGTGCCTGGACCCTTCCGGGACAGGAATATGAAAAACTGTTTTTT	CAWTLPGQEYEKLFF
TRBD1	NA	TRBV19	TRBJ2-1	TGTGCCAGTAACCCCCCGGGACAGAGCTATGAGCAGTTCTTC	CASNPPGQSYEQFF
NA	NA	TRBV2	TRBJ1-1	TGTGCCAGCAGCGTAGAGGGGGCTGAAGCTTTCTTT	CASSVEGAEAFF
TRBD1	once	TRBV2	TRBJ2-5	TGTGCCAGCAGTGAAGCGCTTCCGGGACAGTCAGGGGAGACCCAGTACTTC	CASSEALPGQSGETQYF
TRBD1	NA	TRBV6-5	TRBJ2-5	TGTGCCAGCAGTTTGTGGACAGGGTCCAACTCGGGGACCCAGTACTTC	CASSLWTGSNSGTQYF
NA	NA	TRBV25-1	TRBJ1-6	TGTGCCAGCAGTGAATTCGAGGACCTGATGGCTGGCCTCCACTTT	CASSEFEDLMAGLHF
TRBD2	NA	TRBV6-4	TRBJ2-1	TGTGCCAGCAGTGACGGGACTAGCGGAAATGAGCAGTTCTTC	CASSDGTSGNEQFF
TRBD2	NA	TRBV2	TRBJ2-1	TGTGCCAGGAGACTAGCGGGAGGCCCCTACAATGAGCAGTTCTTC	CARRLAGGPYNEQFF
NA	NA	TRBV6-5	TRBJ1-1	TGTGCCAGCAGTGAAGGATTTTGGACTGAAGCTTTCTTT	CASSEGFWTEAFF
NA	NA	TRBV6-5	TRBJ1-2	TGTGCCACCTTTCCCTCCTGGGGTTGGTATGGCTACACCTTC	CATFPSWGWYGYTF
NA	NA	TRBV4-2	TRBJ2-7	TGTGCCAGCAGCCAAGATGGAGGGGGCCGGGACGAGCAGTACTTC	CASSQDGGGRDEQYF
NA	NA	TRBV21-1	TRBJ2-5	TGTGCCAGCCCCCCCGGGGAGGGGCAAGAGACCCAGTACTTC	CASPPGEGQETQYF
NA	NA	TRBV6-4	TRBJ2-2	TGTGCCAGCAGTGACAGGGCGGGAAGCACCGGGGAGCTGTTTTTT	CASSDRAGSTGELFF
NA	NA	TRBV4-3	TRBJ1-1	TGCGCCAGCAGCCAAGTAGGGAACACTGAAGCTTTCTTT	CASSQVGNTEAFF
NA	NA	TRBV7-9	TRBJ1-1	TGTGCCAGCAGCCCTCCAGGGTGGGGGATGAACACTGAAGCTTTCTTT	CASSPPGWGMNTEAFF
NA	NA	TRBV11-2	TRBJ2-5	TGTGCCAGCAGCCCCGAACCCCTCTGGGGGCAAGAGACCCAGTACTTC	CASSPEPLWGQETQYF
NA	once	TRBV4-2	TRBJ1-1	TGTGCCAGCAGCCAAGAGGGAGGGGTAGGGACTGAAGCTTTCTTT	CASSQEGGVGTEAFF
NA	NA	TRBV7-2	TRBJ2-2	TGTGCCAGCAGCTTAGCGTTAGCACAGGCGAACACCGGGGAGCTGTTTTTT	CASSLALAQANTGELFF
NA	NA	TRBV27	TRBJ1-2	TGTGCCAGCAGTTTAGTGCAGGAGCAGGGGCCCTATGGCTACACCTTC	CASSLVQEQGPYGYTF
NA	NA	TRBV7-2	TRBJ1-1	TGTGCCAGCAGCTTAGCAGGCCAGCCCAGAATGAACACTGAAGCTTTCTTT	CASSLAGQPRMNTEAFF
TRBD2	NA	TRBV6-6	TRBJ2-1	TGTGCCAGCAGTTATCTAGCGGGAGGGATCAATGAGCAGTTCTTC	CASSYLAGGINEQFF
TRBD2	NA	TRBV7-9	TRBJ2-2	TGTGCCAGCAGCCCAGGACTAGCGGGGGGGCTGAGAACCGGGGAGCTGTTTTTT	CASSPGLAGGLRTGELFF
NA	once	TRBV7-7	TRBJ2-5	TGTGCTAGCAGTTTTGACCTAGGGGAGACCCAGTACTTC	CASSFDLGETQYF
TRBD1	NA	TRBV4-1	TRBJ2-7	TGCGCCAGCAGCCAAGTAACAGGGGGTCGCTACGAGCAGTACTTC	CASSQVTGGRYEQYF
NA	NA	TRBV6-5	TRBJ2-7	TGTGCCAGCAGTTACCTACCACAGGGACCCGAGCAGTACTTC	CASSYLPQGPEQYF
NA	NA	TRBV6-1	TRBJ2-1	TGTGCCAGCAGTGAAGGGGTGGCCGAGCGACGGAGAGCTCTGTTCTTC	CASSEGVAERRRALFF
TRBD2	NA	TRBV4-1	TRBJ2-7	TGCGCCAGCAGCCAACGGGAGGCCGTGGCCTACGAGCAGTACTTC	CASSQREAVAYEQYF
NA	NA	TRBV9	TRBJ1-1	TGTGCCAGCAACCCATTGGCAGGGTTGGACACTGAAGCTTTCTTT	CASNPLAGLDTEAFF
TRBD1	NA	TRBV28	TRBJ2-7	TGTGCCAGCAGTCCAGGGACAGGGCCGTACGAGCAGTACTTC	CASSPGTGPYEQYF
TRBD2	once	TRBV7-6	TRBJ2-3	TGTGCCAGCAGCCCCACGAGCGGGGACCCAGATACGCAGTATTTT	CASSPTSGDPDTQYF